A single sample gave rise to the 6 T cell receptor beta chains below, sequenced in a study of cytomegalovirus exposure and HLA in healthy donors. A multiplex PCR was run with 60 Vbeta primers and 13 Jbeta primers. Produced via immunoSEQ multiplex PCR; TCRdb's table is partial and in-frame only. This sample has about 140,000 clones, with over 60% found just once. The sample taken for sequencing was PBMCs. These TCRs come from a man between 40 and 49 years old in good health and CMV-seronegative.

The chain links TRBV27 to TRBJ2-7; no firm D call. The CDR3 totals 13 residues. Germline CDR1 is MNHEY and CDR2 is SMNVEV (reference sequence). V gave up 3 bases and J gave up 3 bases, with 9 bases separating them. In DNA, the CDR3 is TGTGCCAGCAGTTTCGGCAGAGGCTACGAGCAGTACTTC. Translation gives CASSFGRGYEQYF.

In DNA form, the CDR3 reads TGTGCCAGCAGCTTAAGGCGGGGGGCCTACAATGAGCAGTTCTTC. Amino acids: CASSLRRGAYNEQFF. The genes are TRBV7-3 and TRBJ2-1; 8 bases are a match to TRBD2. This CDR3 comprises 15 residues. V gave up 1 base and J gave up 2 bases; unmatched junction bases: 1. Per germline, CDR1 SGHTA and CDR2 FQGTGA.

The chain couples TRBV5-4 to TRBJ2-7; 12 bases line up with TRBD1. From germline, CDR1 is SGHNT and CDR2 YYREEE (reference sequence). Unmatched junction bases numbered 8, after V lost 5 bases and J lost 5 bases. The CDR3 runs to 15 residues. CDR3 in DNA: TGTGCCAGCAGTCTTTCCCGGGACAGGGGGCACGAGCAGTACTTC. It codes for CASSLSRDRGHEQYF. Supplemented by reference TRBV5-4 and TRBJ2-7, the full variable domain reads ETGVTQSPTHLIKTRGQQVTLRCSSQSGHNTVSWYQQALGQGPQFIFQYYREEENGRGNFPPRFSGLQFPNYSSELNVNALELDDSALYLCASSLSRDRGHEQYFGPGTRLTVT.

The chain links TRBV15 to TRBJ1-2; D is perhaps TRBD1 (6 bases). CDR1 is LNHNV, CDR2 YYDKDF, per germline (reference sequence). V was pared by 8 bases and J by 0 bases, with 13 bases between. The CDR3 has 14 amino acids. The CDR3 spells CATYRGGANYGYTF. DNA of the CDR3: TGTGCCACCTACCGAGGGGGAGCTAACTATGGCTACACCTTC.

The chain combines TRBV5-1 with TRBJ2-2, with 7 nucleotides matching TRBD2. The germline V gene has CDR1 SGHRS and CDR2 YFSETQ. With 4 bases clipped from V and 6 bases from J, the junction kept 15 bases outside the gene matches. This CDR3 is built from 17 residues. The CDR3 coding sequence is TGCGCCAGCAGCGTAGGACTAGGGGTGATGGGGTCCGGGGAGCTGTTTTTT. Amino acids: CASSVGLGVMGSGELFF.

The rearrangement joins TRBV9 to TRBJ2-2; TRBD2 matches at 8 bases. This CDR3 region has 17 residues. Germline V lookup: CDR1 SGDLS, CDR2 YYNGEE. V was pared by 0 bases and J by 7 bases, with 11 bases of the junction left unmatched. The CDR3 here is CASSVALPGLVGGELFF. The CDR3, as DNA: TGTGCCAGCAGCGTAGCCCTTCCGGGACTAGTAGGCGGGGAGCTGTTTTTT.